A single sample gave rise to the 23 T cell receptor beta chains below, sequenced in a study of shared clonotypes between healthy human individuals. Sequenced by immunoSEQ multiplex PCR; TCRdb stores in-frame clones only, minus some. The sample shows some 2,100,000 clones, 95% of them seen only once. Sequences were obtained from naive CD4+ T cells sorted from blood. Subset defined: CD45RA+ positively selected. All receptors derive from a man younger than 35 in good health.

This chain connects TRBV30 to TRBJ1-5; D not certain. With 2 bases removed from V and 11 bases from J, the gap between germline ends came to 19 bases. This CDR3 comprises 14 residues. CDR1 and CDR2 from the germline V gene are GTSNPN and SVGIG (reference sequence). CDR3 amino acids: CAWSKDLAQSAQHF. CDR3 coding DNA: TGTGCCTGGAGTAAGGATTTGGCCCAATCAGCCCAGCATTTT. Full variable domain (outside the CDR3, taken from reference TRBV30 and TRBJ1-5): SQTIHQWPATLVQPVGSPLSLECTVEGTSNPNLYWYRQAAGRGLQLLFYSVGIGQISSEVPQNLSASRPQDRQFILSSKKLLLSDSGFYLCAWSKDLAQSAQHFGDGTRLSIL.

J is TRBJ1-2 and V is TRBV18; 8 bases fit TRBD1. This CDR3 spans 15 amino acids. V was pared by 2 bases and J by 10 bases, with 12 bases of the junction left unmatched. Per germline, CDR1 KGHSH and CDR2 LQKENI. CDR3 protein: CASSPDQTGGENYTF. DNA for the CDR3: TGTGCCAGCTCACCAGACCAAACAGGGGGGGAAAACTACACCTTC.

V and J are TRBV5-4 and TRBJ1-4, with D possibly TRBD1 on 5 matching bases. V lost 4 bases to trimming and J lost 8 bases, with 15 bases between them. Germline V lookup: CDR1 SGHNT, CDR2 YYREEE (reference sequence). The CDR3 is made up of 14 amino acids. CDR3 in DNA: TGTGCCAGCAGCCCTGGGGGAGGAAGGGAAAAACTGTTTTTT. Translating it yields CASSPGGGREKLFF.

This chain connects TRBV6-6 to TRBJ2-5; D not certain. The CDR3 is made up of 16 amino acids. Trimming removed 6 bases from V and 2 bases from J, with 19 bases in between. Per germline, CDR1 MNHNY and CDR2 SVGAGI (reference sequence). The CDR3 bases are TGTGCCAGCAGCGCCTTAGGGCCCCGGATACAAGAGACCCAGTACTTC. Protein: CASSALGPRIQETQYF.

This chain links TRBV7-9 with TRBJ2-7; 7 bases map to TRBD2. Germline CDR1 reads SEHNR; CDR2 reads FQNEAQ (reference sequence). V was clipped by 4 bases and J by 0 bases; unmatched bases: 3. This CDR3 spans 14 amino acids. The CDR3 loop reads CASSSLAASYEQYF. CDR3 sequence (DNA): TGTGCCAGCAGCTCGCTAGCGGCCTCCTACGAGCAGTACTTC.

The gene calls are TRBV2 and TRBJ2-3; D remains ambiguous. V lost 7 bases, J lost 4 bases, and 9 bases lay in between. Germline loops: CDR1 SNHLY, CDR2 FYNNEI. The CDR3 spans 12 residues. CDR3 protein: CASKSDSDTQYF. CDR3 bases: TGTGCCAGCAAATCAGACTCAGATACGCAGTATTTT.

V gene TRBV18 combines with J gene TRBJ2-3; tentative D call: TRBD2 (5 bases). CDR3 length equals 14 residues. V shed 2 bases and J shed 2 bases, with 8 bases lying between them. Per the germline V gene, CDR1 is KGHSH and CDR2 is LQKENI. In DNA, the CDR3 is TGTGCCAGCTCACCATCCGGGATCACAGATACGCAGTATTTT. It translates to CASSPSGITDTQYF.

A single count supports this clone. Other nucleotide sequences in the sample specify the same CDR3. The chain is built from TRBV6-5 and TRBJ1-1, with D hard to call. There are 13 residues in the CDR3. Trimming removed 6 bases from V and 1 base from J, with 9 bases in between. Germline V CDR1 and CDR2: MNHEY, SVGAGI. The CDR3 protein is CASSPPENTEAFF. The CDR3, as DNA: TGTGCCAGCAGCCCTCCAGAGAACACTGAAGCTTTCTTT.

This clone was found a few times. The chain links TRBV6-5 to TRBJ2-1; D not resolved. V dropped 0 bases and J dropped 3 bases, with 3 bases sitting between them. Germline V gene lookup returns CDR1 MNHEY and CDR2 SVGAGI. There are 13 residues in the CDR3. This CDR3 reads CASSYSVYNEQFF. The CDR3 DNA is TGTGCCAGCAGTTACTCCGTCTACAATGAGCAGTTCTTC.

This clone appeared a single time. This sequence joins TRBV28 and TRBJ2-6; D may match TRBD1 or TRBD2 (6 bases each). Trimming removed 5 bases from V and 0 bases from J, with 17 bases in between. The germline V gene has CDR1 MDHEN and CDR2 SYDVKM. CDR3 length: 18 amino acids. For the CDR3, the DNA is TGTGCCAGCAGTGGAGGGGGAAACCGCCGCTCTGGGGCCAACGTCCTGACTTTC. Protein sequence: CASSGGGNRRSGANVLTF. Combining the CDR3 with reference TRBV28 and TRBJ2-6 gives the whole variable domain DVKVTQSSRYLVKRTGEKVFLECVQDMDHENMFWYRQDPGLGLRLIYFSYDVKMKEKGDIPEGYSVSREKKERFSLILESASTNQTSMYLCASSGGGNRRSGANVLTFGAGSRLTVL.

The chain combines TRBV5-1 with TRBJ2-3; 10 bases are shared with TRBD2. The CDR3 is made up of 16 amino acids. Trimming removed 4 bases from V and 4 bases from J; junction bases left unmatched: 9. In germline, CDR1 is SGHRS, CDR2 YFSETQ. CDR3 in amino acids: CASSGLAGGVADTQYF. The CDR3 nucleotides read TGCGCCAGCAGCGGCTTAGCGGGAGGAGTCGCAGATACGCAGTATTTT.

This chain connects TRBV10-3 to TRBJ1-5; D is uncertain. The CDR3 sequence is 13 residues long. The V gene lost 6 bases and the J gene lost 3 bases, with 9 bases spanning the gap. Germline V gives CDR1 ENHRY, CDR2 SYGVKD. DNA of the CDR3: TGTGCCATCAGGGACGAAAACAATCAGCCCCAGCATTTT. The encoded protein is CAIRDENNQPQHF.

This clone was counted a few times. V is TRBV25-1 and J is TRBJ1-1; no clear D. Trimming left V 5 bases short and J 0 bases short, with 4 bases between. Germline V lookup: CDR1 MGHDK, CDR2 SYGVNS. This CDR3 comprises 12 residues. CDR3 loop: CASSSMNTEAFF. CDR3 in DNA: TGTGCCAGCAGTTCGATGAACACTGAAGCTTTCTTT.

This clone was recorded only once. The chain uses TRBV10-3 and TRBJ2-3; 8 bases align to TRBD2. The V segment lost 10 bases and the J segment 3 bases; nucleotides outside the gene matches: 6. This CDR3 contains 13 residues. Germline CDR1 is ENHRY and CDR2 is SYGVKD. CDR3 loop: CATAGVSTDTQYF. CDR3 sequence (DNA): TGTGCCACAGCGGGAGTCTCGACAGATACGCAGTATTTT.

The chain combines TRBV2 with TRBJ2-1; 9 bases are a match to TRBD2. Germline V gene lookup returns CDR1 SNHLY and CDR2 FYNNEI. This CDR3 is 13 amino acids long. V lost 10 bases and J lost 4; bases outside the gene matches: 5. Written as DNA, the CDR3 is TGTGCCACCAGACTAGCGGAATACAATGAGCAGTTCTTC. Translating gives CATRLAEYNEQFF.

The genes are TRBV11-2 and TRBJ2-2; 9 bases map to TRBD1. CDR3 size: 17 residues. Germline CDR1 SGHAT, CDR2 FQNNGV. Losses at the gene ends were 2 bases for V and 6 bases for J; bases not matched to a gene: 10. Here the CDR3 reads CASSLSRDRVAAGELFF. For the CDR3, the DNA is TGTGCCAGCAGCTTATCGAGGGACAGGGTAGCCGCCGGGGAGCTGTTTTTT.

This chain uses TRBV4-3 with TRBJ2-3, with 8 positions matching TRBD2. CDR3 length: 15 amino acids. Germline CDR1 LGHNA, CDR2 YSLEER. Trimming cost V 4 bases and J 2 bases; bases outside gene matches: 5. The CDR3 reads CASSLSGIITDTQYF. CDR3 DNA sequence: TGCGCCAGCAGCCTTAGCGGGATAATCACAGATACGCAGTATTTT.

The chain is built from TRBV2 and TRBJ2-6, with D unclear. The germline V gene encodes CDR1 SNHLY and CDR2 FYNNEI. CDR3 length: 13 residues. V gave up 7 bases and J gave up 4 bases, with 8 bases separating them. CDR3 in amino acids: CASTRAGANVLTF. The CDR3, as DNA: TGTGCCAGCACACGGGCCGGGGCCAACGTCCTGACTTTC. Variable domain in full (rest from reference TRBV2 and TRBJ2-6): EPEVTQTPSHQVTQMGQEVILRCVPISNHLYFYWYRQILGQKVEFLVSFYNNEISEKSEIFDDQFSVERPDGSNFTLKIRSTKLEDSAMYFCASTRAGANVLTFGAGSRLTVL.

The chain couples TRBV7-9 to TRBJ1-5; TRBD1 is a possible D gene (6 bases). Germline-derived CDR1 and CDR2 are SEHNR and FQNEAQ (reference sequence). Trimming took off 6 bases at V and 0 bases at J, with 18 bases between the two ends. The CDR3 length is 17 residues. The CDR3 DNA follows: TGTGCCAGCAGTCTCCGGGACAACCATGATAGCAATCAGCCCCAGCATTTT. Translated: CASSLRDNHDSNQPQHF. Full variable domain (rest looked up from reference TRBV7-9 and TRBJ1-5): DTGVSQNPRHKITKRGQNVTFRCDPISEHNRLYWYRQTLGQGPEFLTYFQNEAQLEKSRLLSDRFSAERPKGSFSTLEIQRTEQGDSAMYLCASSLRDNHDSNQPQHFGDGTRLSIL.

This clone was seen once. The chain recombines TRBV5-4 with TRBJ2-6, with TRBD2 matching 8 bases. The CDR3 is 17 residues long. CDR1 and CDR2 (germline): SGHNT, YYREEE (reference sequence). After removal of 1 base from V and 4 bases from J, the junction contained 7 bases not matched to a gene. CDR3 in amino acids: CASSLYLAGTGANVLTF. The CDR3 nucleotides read TGTGCCAGCAGCTTGTACTTAGCGGGAACCGGGGCCAACGTCCTGACTTTC.

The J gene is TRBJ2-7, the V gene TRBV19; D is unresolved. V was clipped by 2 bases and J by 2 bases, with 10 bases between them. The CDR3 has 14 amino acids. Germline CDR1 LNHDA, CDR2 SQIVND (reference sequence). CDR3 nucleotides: TGTGCCAGTAGTATAAATCCGGCTACCTACGAGCAGTACTTC. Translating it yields CASSINPATYEQYF. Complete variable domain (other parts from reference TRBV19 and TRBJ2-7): DGGITQSPKYLFRKEGQNVTLSCEQNLNHDAMYWYRQDPGQGLRLIYYSQIVNDFQKGDIAEGYSVSREKKESFPLTVTSAQKNPTAFYLCASSINPATYEQYFGPGTRLTVT.

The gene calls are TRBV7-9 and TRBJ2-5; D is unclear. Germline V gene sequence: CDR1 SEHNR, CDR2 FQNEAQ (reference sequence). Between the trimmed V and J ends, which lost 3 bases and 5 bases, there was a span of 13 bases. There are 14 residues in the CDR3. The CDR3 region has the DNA TGTGCCAGCAGCTTTTATACAGACTTGGAGACCCAGTACTTC. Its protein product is CASSFYTDLETQYF. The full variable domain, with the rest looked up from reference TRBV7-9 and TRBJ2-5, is DTGVSQNPRHKITKRGQNVTFRCDPISEHNRLYWYRQTLGQGPEFLTYFQNEAQLEKSRLLSDRFSAERPKGSFSTLEIQRTEQGDSAMYLCASSFYTDLETQYFGPGTRLLVL.

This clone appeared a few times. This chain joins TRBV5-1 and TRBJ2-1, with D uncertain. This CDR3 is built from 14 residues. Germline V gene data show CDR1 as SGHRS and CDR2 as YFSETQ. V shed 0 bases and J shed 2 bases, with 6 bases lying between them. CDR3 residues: CASSLGWAYNEQFF. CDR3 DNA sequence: TGCGCCAGCAGCTTGGGGTGGGCCTACAATGAGCAGTTCTTC. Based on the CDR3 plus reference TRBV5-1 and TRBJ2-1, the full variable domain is KAGVTQTPRYLIKTRGQQVTLSCSPISGHRSVSWYQQTPGQGLQFLFEYFSETQRNKGNFPGRFSGRQFSNSRSEMNVSTLELGDSALYLCASSLGWAYNEQFFGPGTRLTVL.